A single sample is the source of the 29 T cell receptor beta chains below, sequenced in a study of glioma-infiltrating T cells. The iRepertoire nested amplicon-rescue multiplex PCR amplified TCR alpha and beta CDR3s from RNA. One entry per CDR3 protein results from TCRdb running MiXCR on the multiplex PCR reads. This table holds more than 300,000 distinct CDR3 sequences, 41% found once. Sequencing was performed on glioma tissue, nonneoplastic brain tissue, or PBMCs (not recorded which). The receptors here all came from a human donor with low-grade glioma or glioblastoma, undergoing nonglioma brain surgery, or in good health (not recorded which).

A note on this clonotype: One base away lies a much larger clone, so this may be a sequencing read error. The CDR3 spells CASSETGPSPWDEQFF. DNA of the CDR3: TGTGCCAGCAGTGAAACGGGGCCCTCCCCTTGGGATGAGCAGTTCTTC. The chain carries TRBV25-1 and TRBJ2-1; D tentatively reads TRBD1 or TRBD2 (5 bases each). The V end was cut by 2 bases, the J end by 8 bases, with 19 bases between. Germline V gene lookup returns CDR1 MGHDK and CDR2 SYGVNS. The CDR3 contains 16 residues. Drawing the rest from reference TRBV25-1 and TRBJ2-1, the complete variable domain is EADIYQTPRYLVIGTGKKITLECSQTMGHDKMYWYQQDPGMELHLIHYSYGVNSTEKGDLSSESTVSRIRTEHFPLTLESARPSHTSQYLCASSETGPSPWDEQFFGPGTRLTVL.

The J gene is TRBJ2-7, the V gene TRBV4-2; possible D gene TRBD2, 6 bases. Germline V CDR1 and CDR2: LGHNA, YNFKEQ. Trimming stripped 3 bases from V and 6 bases from J, with 15 bases between. The length of the CDR3 is 14 residues. CDR3 nucleotide sequence: TGTGCCAGCAGCCAGGGGCTCATGGAGGGCGAGCAGTACTTC. It yields the protein CASSQGLMEGEQYF.

The chain joins TRBV15 to TRBJ2-1; TRBD2 aligns across 9 bases. V shed 4 bases and J 6 bases; nucleotides not matched to a gene: 7. In germline, CDR1 is LNHNV, CDR2 YYDKDF (reference sequence). The CDR3 sequence is 15 residues long. CDR3 in amino acids: CATSNSGRRGNEQFF. CDR3 DNA: TGTGCCACCAGCAATAGCGGGAGAAGGGGCAATGAGCAGTTCTTC.

V usage is TRBV12-3 or TRBV12-4 and J usage is TRBJ2-1; 10 positions match TRBD2. V shed 5 bases, J shed 8 bases, and the junction held 9 bases outside the gene matches. The CDR3 consists of 15 residues. The chain's CDR3 is CASSLLAGGYDEQFF. The CDR3 DNA sequence: TGTGCCAGCAGTCTTTTAGCGGGAGGTTACGATGAGCAGTTCTTC.

As concerns this clonotype: A single base separates this from a much larger clone, so it may be a read error. The rearrangement joins TRBV27 to TRBJ2-3; 13 bases map to TRBD2. This CDR3 is 16 amino acids long. Germline assignment: CDR1 MNHEY and CDR2 SMNVEV (reference sequence). The CDR3 region is CATSDHGLAGADAQYF. The CDR3, as DNA: TGTGCCACCAGTGATCACGGACTAGCGGGAGCGGATGCGCAGTATTTT.

This clonotype was counted only a few times. V gene TRBV2 combines with J gene TRBJ1-1; 9 bases match TRBD1. J was trimmed by 0 bases and V by 3 bases; bases with no gene match: 8. CDR1 and CDR2 (germline): SNHLY, FYNNEI. This CDR3 is built from 17 residues. This CDR3 is CASSDPRTGALNTEAFF. The CDR3 DNA sequence: TGTGCCAGCAGTGACCCTCGGACAGGGGCGTTGAACACTGAAGCTTTCTTT.

This clonotype came up a few times. The V call is TRBV3-1, the J call TRBJ2-1, with D uncertain. The CDR3 runs to 13 residues. Germline V CDR1 and CDR2: LGHDT, YNNKEL (reference sequence). V was pared by 1 base and J by 6 bases, with 7 bases between. CDR3: CASSQVFSNEQFF. The CDR3 DNA reads as TGTGCCAGCAGCCAAGTGTTCTCCAATGAGCAGTTCTTC.

This clonotype has a handful of counts. This chain joins TRBV4-1 and TRBJ2-1, with TRBD2 identical over 7 bases. The CDR3 contains 16 residues. CDR1 is MGHRA and CDR2 is YSYEKL in the germline V gene. Losses at the gene ends were 2 bases for V and 7 bases for J; bases not matched to a gene: 11. CDR3 nucleotide sequence: TGCGCCAGCAGCCAATCCTGGGCGGGAGTCACGAATGAGCAGTTCTTC. Protein: CASSQSWAGVTNEQFF.

About this clonotype: A much more abundant neighbour one base away suggests this may be a read error. The V call is TRBV6-4, the J call TRBJ2-1, with 8 bases identical to TRBD2. Germline lookup yields CDR1 MRHNA and CDR2 SNTAGT. The CDR3 sequence is 16 residues long. Unmatched junction bases numbered 9, after V lost 2 bases and J lost 6 bases. CDR3 protein: CASSDRTSTDCNEQFF. CDR3 nucleotides: TGTGCCAGCAGTGACCGGACTAGCACTGACTGCAATGAGCAGTTCTTC.

This clonotype was counted between two and nine times. The V gene is TRBV20-1, the J gene TRBJ2-1, with D possibly matching TRBD2 (5 bases). The V end lost 0 bases, the J end lost 6 bases, and 6 bases lay between the germline ends. Germline lookup yields CDR1 DFQATT and CDR2 SNEGSKA (reference sequence). The CDR3 totals 12 residues. The CDR3 DNA is TGCAGTGCTAGAGATGAGGGCAATGAGCAGTTCTTC. This codes for CSARDEGNEQFF.

This clonotype was observed at least ten times. The V gene is TRBV20-1, the J gene TRBJ1-5; TRBD1 matches 7 bases. The CDR3 spans 16 residues. Germline assignment: CDR1 DFQATT and CDR2 SNEGSKA (reference sequence). J was trimmed by 4 bases and V by 3 bases; bases with no gene match: 12. CDR3: CSASLPGGTDNQPQHF. The CDR3 bases are TGCAGTGCTAGCTTACCAGGGGGGACAGATAATCAGCCCCAGCATTTT.

At least ten counts were recorded for this clonotype. V usage is TRBV28 and J usage is TRBJ1-2, with D possibly matching TRBD1 (6 bases). From germline, CDR1 is MDHEN and CDR2 SYDVKM. The CDR3 totals 14 residues. With 5 bases removed from V and 0 bases from J, the gap between germline ends came to 10 bases. The CDR3 spells CASSLQGTNYGYTF. The DNA of the CDR3 is TGTGCCAGCAGTCTGCAGGGGACTAACTATGGCTACACCTTC.

This clonotype turned up a few times. The CDR3 loop is CASTDSSYNEQFF. CDR3 nucleotides: TGTGCCAGCACCGACTCTAGTTACAATGAGCAGTTCTTC. This chain joins TRBV7-9 and TRBJ2-1; D remains unclear. CDR3 length: 13 amino acids. V gave up 7 bases and J gave up 4 bases, with 11 bases separating them. Looked up from germline, CDR1 is SEHNR and CDR2 is FQNEAQ (reference sequence).

This clonotype has at least ten counts. The rearrangement joins TRBV6-2 or TRBV6-3 to TRBJ1-1, with 7 bases that match TRBD1. Per the germline V gene, CDR1 is MNHEY and CDR2 is SVGEGT. V lost 2 bases to trimming and J lost 4 bases; unmatched junction nucleotides: 1. The CDR3 has 13 amino acids. In nucleotides, the CDR3 is TGTGCCAGCAGTTACCCAGGGGGCACTGAAGCTTTCTTT. Its protein is CASSYPGGTEAFF.

This clonotype was recorded at least ten times. The V and J genes are TRBV27 and TRBJ2-7; D not certain. Germline-derived CDR1 and CDR2 are MNHEY and SMNVEV (reference sequence). V shed 6 bases and J shed 3 bases, with 15 bases lying between them. This CDR3 has 14 amino acids. The DNA of the CDR3 is TGTGCCAGCAGCCCTTCAGACGAGTTCTACGAGCAGTACTTC. This encodes CASSPSDEFYEQYF.

This clonotype was counted a single time. The CDR3 sequence is CASSLLAGRDTGELFF. Written as DNA, the CDR3 is TGTGCCAGCAGCTTACTAGCGGGGCGTGACACCGGGGAGCTGTTTTTT. This chain connects TRBV11-2 to TRBJ2-2; 9 nucleotides align to TRBD2. The CDR3 sequence is 16 residues long. Per germline, CDR1 SGHAT and CDR2 FQNNGV. V dropped 2 bases and J dropped 3; count of bases not matched to a gene: 4.

With respect to this clonotype: This could be a read error, since a much larger clone is one nucleotide away. V and J are TRBV6-6 and TRBJ2-1; tentatively, D is TRBD2 (6 bases). CDR3 length equals 15 residues. Per germline, CDR1 MNHNY and CDR2 SVGAGI (reference sequence). Trimming took off 6 bases at V and 5 bases at J, with 17 bases between the two ends. The CDR3 coding sequence is TGTGCCAGCAGGATTAGCGGAGGGCGACACAATGAGCAGTTCTTC. This codes for CASRISGGRHNEQFF.

The chain links TRBV6-5 to TRBJ1-6; TRBD1 matches 8 bases. CDR3 length equals 16 residues. Trimming took 4 bases from V and 6 from J; bases not matched to a gene: 8. In germline, CDR1 is MNHEY, CDR2 SVGAGI. In nucleotides, the CDR3 is TGTGCCAGCAGTTCCCGGGACAGGATCGGTAATTCACCCCTCCACTTT. This gives the protein CASSSRDRIGNSPLHF.

About this clonotype itself: At one of its ends the junction is not consistent with the germline gene, which may arise from a read error. CDR3 loop: CALRAHEQYF. The CDR3 DNA is TGTGCCCTCAGGGCCCACGAGCAGTACTTT. This chain links TRBV2 with TRBJ2-7, with D perhaps TRBD1 (5 bases). The CDR3 spans 10 residues. Germline V gene data show CDR1 as SNHLY and CDR2 as FYNNEI. The entire variable domain, with the rest obtained from reference TRBV2 and TRBJ2-7, is as follows: EPEVTQTPSHQVTQMGQEVILRCVPISNHLYFYWYRQILGQKVEFLVSFYNNEISEKSEIFDDQFSVERPDGSNFTLKIRSTKLEDSAMYFCALRAHEQYFGPGTRLTVT.

About this clonotype: A much larger clone is a single base away; this may be a read error. The chain couples TRBV28 to TRBJ1-2; D is possibly TRBD1 (6 bases). V was cut by 7 bases and J by 4 bases, with 22 bases left in between. The CDR3 covers 16 residues. Germline-derived CDR1 and CDR2 are MDHEN and SYDVKM. The CDR3 bases are TGTGCCAGCAAGCAAACCGGGGCAGGGGCGGGCTATGGCTACACCTTC. Its translation is CASKQTGAGAGYGYTF.

A remark on this clonotype: Given a much more abundant clone one base away, this may be a read error. This rearrangement joins TRBV10-2 to TRBJ1-2; D perhaps matches TRBD1 (6 bases). The CDR3 is made up of 16 amino acids. Germline V lookup: CDR1 WSHSY, CDR2 SAAADI. CDR3 residues: CASSEILAGDSYRYTF. The DNA of the CDR3 is TGTGCCAGCAGTGAAATCCTGGCAGGGGACTCCTATCGCTACACCTTC.

This clonotype appeared many times. J is TRBJ2-1 and V is TRBV6-2 or TRBV6-3; 9 positions agree with TRBD2. V lost 1 base to trimming and J lost 4 bases; unmatched junction nucleotides: 5. CDR1 is MNHEY, CDR2 SVGEGT, per germline. This CDR3 region has 16 residues. The CDR3 region is CASSYLLAGGYNEQFF. The CDR3, as DNA: TGTGCCAGCAGTTACTTACTAGCGGGTGGGTACAATGAGCAGTTCTTC.

V gene TRBV6-2 or TRBV6-3 combines with J gene TRBJ2-7; 9 bases align to TRBD2. The germline CDR1 and CDR2 sequences are MNHEY and SVGEGT. V lost 8 bases and J lost 0; bases outside the gene matches: 2. This CDR3 comprises 13 residues. The CDR3 sequence: CASGSGSSYEQYF. The CDR3 bases are TGTGCCAGCGGTAGCGGGAGCTCCTACGAGCAGTACTTC.

The chain employs TRBV4-3 and TRBJ2-3; D tentatively reads TRBD1 or TRBD2 (6 bases each). The length of the CDR3 is 14 residues. The germline CDR1 and CDR2 sequences are LGHNA and YSLEER. Deletions cut 3 bases from V and 2 bases from J, with 9 bases between. CDR3 protein: CASSQRGATDTQYF. The CDR3 DNA reads TGCGCCAGCAGCCAGAGGGGGGCCACAGATACGCAGTATTTT.

The chain uses TRBV15 and TRBJ2-5, with TRBD2 identical over 8 bases. The CDR3 totals 15 residues. After removal of 1 base from V and 5 bases from J, the junction contained 6 bases not matched to a gene. Germline V gives CDR1 LNHNV, CDR2 YYDKDF (reference sequence). CDR3 DNA sequence: TGTGCCACCAGCAGAGCGGGAGGGCCCGGGGAGACCCAGTACTTC. The encoded protein is CATSRAGGPGETQYF.

The chain couples TRBV20-1 to TRBJ2-7; no clear D gene. CDR3 length: 14 residues. Germline V gene data show CDR1 as DFQATT and CDR2 as SNEGSKA (reference sequence). Trimming stripped 3 bases from V and 1 base from J, with 13 bases between. CDR3 bases: TGCAGTGCTAGGCTGCGAAAGGAGTCCTACGAGCAGTACTTC. Translation gives CSARLRKESYEQYF.

DNA for the CDR3: TGTGCCAGCAGTTTAGACGGCTCTGGGGCCAACGTCCTGACTTTC. Translation: CASSLDGSGANVLTF. This chain uses TRBV6-2 or TRBV6-3 with TRBJ2-6; no clear D gene. Trimming cost V 4 bases and J 0 bases, with 7 bases left between them. CDR3 length: 15 amino acids. Germline values: CDR1 MNHEY, CDR2 SVGEGT.

Ten or more counts support this clonotype. The V call is TRBV6-2 or TRBV6-3, the J call TRBJ1-2; D unresolved. The length of the CDR3 is 15 residues. V was cut by 2 bases and J by 5 bases, with 15 bases left in between. Germline V gene data show CDR1 as MNHEY and CDR2 as SVGEGT. The CDR3 DNA reads TGTGCCAGCAGTTACCGGAAGACTGCCCGTTATGGCTACACCTTC. Translated, it gives CASSYRKTARYGYTF.

This clonotype came up a few times. The chain recombines TRBV29-1 with TRBJ2-5, with TRBD1 matching over 8 bases. Unmatched junction bases numbered 12, after V lost 4 bases and J lost 5 bases. CDR1 and CDR2 (germline): SQVTM, ANQGSEA. The CDR3 contains 15 residues. The CDR3 DNA sequence: TGCAGCGTTGCCCGCGACAGGGGCGTATACGAGACCCAGTACTTC. Residues: CSVARDRGVYETQYF.